These T cell receptor beta chains were read from a single sample in a study of blood T cell repertoires in COVID-19. This table comes from immunoSEQ multiplex PCR, and its TCRdb copy is limited to in-frame clones, with some not included. In the table there are around 170,000 clones, around 80% of which are singletons. Sequenced material: peripheral blood. The receptor source for this set is a woman older than 75 with COVID-19, enrolled during active disease. Both conserved end residues are trimmed from each CDR3. Each record gives: V gene, J gene, CDR3 protein.

v_gene: TRBV5-6
j_gene: TRBJ1-5
CDR3aa: ASSLFRGLDNQPQH

v_gene: TRBV5-1
j_gene: TRBJ1-2
CDR3aa: ASSNRDYGYT

v_gene: TRBV10-3
j_gene: TRBJ2-1
CDR3aa: AISSGRGYNEQF

v_gene: TRBV7-9
j_gene: TRBJ2-7
CDR3aa: ASSSDRYDPYEQY

v_gene: TRBV19
j_gene: TRBJ1-5
CDR3aa: ASSAGGRNQPQH

v_gene: TRBV5-4
j_gene: TRBJ2-3
CDR3aa: ASSLGGSGGTDTQY

v_gene: TRBV12-3/TRBV12-4
j_gene: TRBJ2-7
CDR3aa: ASSLTDMGQY

v_gene: TRBV9
j_gene: TRBJ2-2
CDR3aa: ASSETGGGNTGELF

v_gene: TRBV24-1
j_gene: TRBJ1-2
CDR3aa: ATSDSRTGGTYGYT

v_gene: TRBV6-2/TRBV6-3
j_gene: TRBJ2-1
CDR3aa: ASSASGGFNEQF

v_gene: TRBV28
j_gene: TRBJ2-7
CDR3aa: ASSQPTSGSWGEQY

v_gene: TRBV4-2
j_gene: TRBJ2-3
CDR3aa: ASSQHPGTRADTQY

v_gene: TRBV28
j_gene: TRBJ1-5
CDR3aa: ASSFVGVSNQPQH